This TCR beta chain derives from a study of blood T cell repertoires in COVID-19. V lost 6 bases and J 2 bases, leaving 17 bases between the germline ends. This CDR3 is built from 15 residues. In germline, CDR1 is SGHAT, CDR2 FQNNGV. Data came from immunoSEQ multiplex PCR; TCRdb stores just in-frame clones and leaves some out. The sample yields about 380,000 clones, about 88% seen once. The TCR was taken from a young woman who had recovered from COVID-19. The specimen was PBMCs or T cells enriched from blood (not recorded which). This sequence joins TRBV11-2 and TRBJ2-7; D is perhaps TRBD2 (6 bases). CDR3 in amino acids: CASSNLGAGTYEQYF. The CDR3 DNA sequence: TGTGCCAGCAGTAATTTAGGGGCGGGGACCTACGAGCAGTACTTC.